The 27 T cell receptor beta chains below come from one sample, sequenced in a study of shared clonotypes between healthy human individuals. The repertoire was sequenced with immunoSEQ multiplex PCR; TCRdb's copy has only in-frame clones and lacks some. Of a few million clones listed, about 92% are singletons. The sequenced sample consisted of naive CD4+ T cells sorted from blood. Subset specified: CD45RA+ positively selected. These receptors originate from a man between 18 and 29 years old in good health.

The table lists this clone with a few counts. The chain carries TRBV27 and TRBJ1-5; 9 nucleotides match TRBD1. The J segment lost 5 bases and the V segment lost 5 bases, leaving 10 bases of the junction unmatched. CDR3 size: 16 residues. Germline V lookup: CDR1 MNHEY, CDR2 SMNVEV (reference sequence). CDR3 region: CASSPMDRGFYQPQHF. The CDR3 nucleotides are TGTGCCAGCAGTCCAATGGACAGGGGTTTCTATCAGCCCCAGCATTTT.

The CDR3 reads CASSRPGQGPEAFF. In DNA form, the CDR3 reads TGTGCCAGCAGCCGACCGGGACAGGGCCCTGAAGCTTTCTTT. The chain couples TRBV28 to TRBJ1-1; 9 bases align to TRBD1. J was trimmed by 6 bases and V by 6 bases; bases with no gene match: 8. Germline V gives CDR1 MDHEN, CDR2 SYDVKM. CDR3 length: 14 amino acids.

In this sample, this clone turned up once. This chain connects TRBV7-2 to TRBJ1-2, with 8 bases identical to TRBD1. J gave up 4 bases and V 0 bases, and 10 bases lay outside the gene matches. The CDR3 length is 17 residues. CDR1 and CDR2 (germline): SGHTA, FQGNSA. Here the CDR3 reads CASSLAPGQALSYGYTF. The CDR3 DNA is TGTGCCAGCAGCTTAGCTCCGGGACAGGCCCTTTCCTATGGCTACACCTTC.

V usage is TRBV6-5 and J usage is TRBJ2-1, with D tentatively TRBD2 (5 bases). V gave up 7 bases and J gave up 3 bases, with 10 bases separating them. Germline V gene lookup returns CDR1 MNHEY and CDR2 SVGAGI. This CDR3 has 13 residues. The CDR3 sequence: CASKKGVYNEQFF. DNA of the CDR3: TGTGCCAGCAAGAAGGGAGTCTACAATGAGCAGTTCTTC.

The genes are TRBV6-5 and TRBJ1-5, with a tentative D call TRBD1 (5 bases). Trimming pared 5 bases from V and 0 bases from J, leaving 8 bases between. The germline gives CDR1 MNHEY, CDR2 SVGAGI. This CDR3 comprises 14 residues. The CDR3 protein is CASSRGVSNQPQHF. In nucleotides, the CDR3 is TGTGCCAGCAGTCGGGGGGTTAGCAATCAGCCCCAGCATTTT.

J is TRBJ2-7 and V is TRBV30, with 9 bases identical to TRBD1. In germline, CDR1 is GTSNPN, CDR2 SVGIG (reference sequence). CDR3 length: 15 amino acids. The trim removed 3 bases at V and 2 bases at J, leaving 8 bases unmatched. The CDR3 protein is CAWRAGTGPAYEQYF. CDR3 nucleotide sequence: TGTGCCTGGAGGGCAGGGACAGGGCCTGCCTACGAGCAGTACTTC.

The chain has TRBV7-9 and TRBJ2-3, with D unresolved. The germline gives CDR1 SEHNR, CDR2 FQNEAQ (reference sequence). V was shortened by 0 bases and J by 0 bases, with 7 bases between the two germline ends. This CDR3 has 15 residues. The CDR3, as DNA: TGTGCCAGCAGCTTAGCTACAGCTAGCACAGATACGCAGTATTTT. It specifies CASSLATASTDTQYF.

This clone appeared a single time. The same CDR3 also results from other DNA sequences found in this sample. V usage is TRBV5-1 and J usage is TRBJ1-3, with D tentatively TRBD1 (6 bases). The V end lost 0 bases, the J end lost 4 bases, and 8 bases lay between the germline ends. Germline lookup yields CDR1 SGHRS and CDR2 YFSETQ. CDR3 length equals 14 residues. CDR3 bases: TGCGCCAGCAGCTTGGGGACAGCGGGAAACACCATATATTTT. Translating gives CASSLGTAGNTIYF.

CDR3 amino acids: CASSEGPRDTQYF. The CDR3 DNA sequence: TGTGCCAGCAGTGAAGGACCGCGCGATACGCAGTATTTT. The V call is TRBV6-1, the J call TRBJ2-3; D unclear. CDR3 length equals 13 residues. The germline CDR1 and CDR2 sequences are MNHNS and SASEGT. Deletions cut 1 base from V and 6 bases from J, with 8 bases between.

The chain combines TRBV9 with TRBJ2-1, with 14 bases lining up with TRBD2. There are 19 residues in the CDR3. The germline gives CDR1 SGDLS, CDR2 YYNGEE. V lost 3 bases and J lost 2; bases outside the gene matches: 10. CDR3 sequence: CASSAAGTSGGTPYNEQFF. CDR3 bases: TGTGCCAGCAGCGCTGCCGGGACTAGCGGGGGCACTCCCTACAATGAGCAGTTCTTC.

The rearrangement joins TRBV6-1 to TRBJ2-5; no clear D. V gave up 2 bases and J gave up 1 base, with 8 bases separating them. The germline V gene has CDR1 MNHNS and CDR2 SASEGT. This CDR3 has 14 amino acids. Here the CDR3 reads CASSEQGSQETQYF. In DNA, the CDR3 is TGTGCCAGCAGTGAACAAGGCAGCCAAGAGACCCAGTACTTC.

The genes are TRBV18 and TRBJ2-5; TRBD2 agrees at 13 bases. V was pared by 1 base and J by 3 bases, with 2 bases of the junction left unmatched. This CDR3 has 16 residues. CDR1 and CDR2 (germline): KGHSH, LQKENI. CDR3 residues: CASSPRGTSGEETQYF. The CDR3 DNA is TGTGCCAGCTCACCACGGGGGACTAGCGGGGAAGAGACCCAGTACTTC.

The V call is TRBV25-1, the J call TRBJ1-2; D is uncertain. V was shortened by 2 bases and J by 4 bases, with 8 bases between the two germline ends. There are 13 residues in the CDR3. Per the germline V gene, CDR1 is MGHDK and CDR2 is SYGVNS. The CDR3 loop reads CASSESGTYGYTF. CDR3 nucleotides: TGTGCCAGCAGTGAAAGTGGCACCTATGGCTACACCTTC.

The chain recombines TRBV10-3 with TRBJ2-2; 10 bases map to TRBD2. J lost 2 bases, V lost 4 bases, and 7 bases had no gene match. CDR1 and CDR2 (germline): ENHRY, SYGVKD. The CDR3 extends over 17 amino acids. CDR3: CAISVRTSGVNTGELFF. In DNA form, the CDR3 reads TGTGCCATCAGTGTCCGAACTAGCGGGGTTAACACCGGGGAGCTGTTTTTT.

The rearrangement uses TRBV10-2 and TRBJ2-3, with D perhaps TRBD2 (5 bases). The CDR3 has 17 residues. The ends were cut back, 3 bases at V and 2 bases at J, with 18 bases in the middle. The germline V gene encodes CDR1 WSHSY and CDR2 SAAADI. In DNA, the CDR3 is TGCGCCAGCAGTGACGGTTATTCGTGGGGAGACACAGATACGCAGTATTTT. It specifies CASSDGYSWGDTDTQYF.

The V and J genes are TRBV27 and TRBJ2-1, with D possibly matching TRBD2 (6 bases). Germline CDR1 and CDR2: MNHEY and SMNVEV (reference sequence). V was pared by 2 bases and J by 7 bases, with 15 bases between. The CDR3 has 15 amino acids. As DNA, the CDR3 is TGTGCCAGCAGTTTACTTAACATGGCGGGAAATGAGCAGTTCTTC. Its translation: CASSLLNMAGNEQFF.

The rearrangement links TRBV5-1 to TRBJ2-1; 11 bases align to TRBD2. CDR1 and CDR2 (germline): SGHRS, YFSETQ. V gave up 4 bases and J gave up 3 bases; unmatched junction bases: 24. This CDR3 comprises 22 residues. Here the CDR3 DNA reads TGCGCCAGCAGCGATCCGCCACTAGCGGGAGTTTCCCCACTACTACACTACAATGAGCAGTTCTTC. This sequence encodes CASSDPPLAGVSPLLHYNEQFF.

The chain links TRBV11-2 to TRBJ2-3; 7 bases agree with TRBD2. CDR3 length: 16 amino acids. After removal of 4 bases from V and 6 bases from J, the junction contained 13 bases not matched to a gene. The germline CDR1 and CDR2 sequences are SGHAT and FQNNGV. CDR3 DNA sequence: TGTGCCAGCAGCTCATATACGGGAGGCCCCTGGGATACGCAGTATTTT. As protein: CASSSYTGGPWDTQYF.

V gene TRBV18 combines with J gene TRBJ1-6; perhaps TRBD1 as D (6 bases). The CDR3 totals 18 residues. Trimming shortened V by 1 base and J by 9 bases, and 22 bases separated the two germline ends. Germline loops: CDR1 KGHSH, CDR2 LQKENI. CDR3 protein: CASSPLASGGNSGSPLHF. The DNA of the CDR3 is TGTGCCAGCTCACCACTGGCAAGCGGGGGCAATTCAGGTTCACCCCTCCACTTT.

The V and J genes are TRBV6-5 and TRBJ1-4; D is undetermined. The V gene's germline CDR1 is MNHEY and CDR2 SVGAGI. The V and J ends lost 10 bases and 0 bases respectively, with 9 bases between them. The CDR3 runs to 13 residues. CDR3 protein: CATSRATNEKLFF. Here the CDR3 DNA reads TGTGCCACCTCCAGAGCAACTAATGAAAAACTGTTTTTT.

The chain is built from TRBV5-1 and TRBJ1-2, with D hard to call. V gave up 7 bases and J gave up 6 bases, with 16 bases separating them. CDR3 length equals 13 residues. The germline V gene encodes CDR1 SGHRS and CDR2 YFSETQ. The CDR3 protein is CASASTGFDGYTF. CDR3 DNA: TGCGCCAGCGCCTCCACCGGGTTCGATGGCTACACCTTC.

The V gene is TRBV5-3, the J gene TRBJ1-5; 7 bases are shared with TRBD1. TRBV5-3 is an open reading frame whose function is uncertain. The ends lost 4 bases at V and 0 bases at J; junction bases unmatched: 13. The CDR3 has 18 residues. The CDR3, as DNA: TGTGCCAGAAGCAACCGGGACAGAGCCCCCTATAGCAATCAGCCCCAGCATTTT. Translated, it gives CARSNRDRAPYSNQPQHF.

In this sample, this clone turned up once. The rearrangement links TRBV5-1 to TRBJ2-2, with D tentatively TRBD1 (5 bases). The CDR3 extends over 13 amino acids. Germline V lookup: CDR1 SGHRS, CDR2 YFSETQ. Trimming removed 4 bases at V and 6 bases at J, with 10 bases between. The CDR3 here is CASSAPQAGELFF. As DNA, the CDR3 is TGCGCCAGCAGCGCGCCACAGGCCGGGGAGCTGTTTTTT.

The J gene is TRBJ1-1, the V gene TRBV28; no firm D call. From germline, CDR1 is MDHEN and CDR2 SYDVKM. The length of the CDR3 is 16 residues. V lost 1 base, J lost 2 bases, and 14 bases lay in between. In DNA form, the CDR3 reads TGTGCCAGCAGTTTATATAGGGCACGTAGCAACACTGAAGCTTTCTTT. This translates into CASSLYRARSNTEAFF. The variable domain in full, with the rest retrieved from reference TRBV28 and TRBJ1-1, is DVKVTQSSRYLVKRTGEKVFLECVQDMDHENMFWYRQDPGLGLRLIYFSYDVKMKEKGDIPEGYSVSREKKERFSLILESASTNQTSMYLCASSLYRARSNTEAFFGQGTRLTVV.

This chain connects TRBV5-1 to TRBJ2-5; D is perhaps TRBD1 (5 bases). Germline values: CDR1 SGHRS, CDR2 YFSETQ. Trimming stripped 3 bases from V and 1 base from J, with 13 bases between. This CDR3 has 15 residues. CDR3 protein: CASSSQGVSQETQYF. DNA for the CDR3: TGCGCCAGCAGCTCCCAGGGTGTAAGCCAAGAGACCCAGTACTTC.

The chain combines TRBV5-6 with TRBJ2-2, with a weak D call TRBD1 (6 bases). CDR1 is SGHDT and CDR2 is YYEEEE in the germline V gene. This CDR3 contains 14 residues. Trimming cost V 4 bases and J 3 bases, with 10 bases left between them. CDR3 in amino acids: CASSQGPYTGELFF. Written as DNA, the CDR3 is TGTGCCAGCAGCCAGGGGCCTTACACCGGGGAGCTGTTTTTT.

The rearrangement links TRBV5-1 to TRBJ2-3, with D possibly being TRBD1 or TRBD2 (5 bases each). Germline V gives CDR1 SGHRS, CDR2 YFSETQ. The CDR3 spans 14 residues. Trimming cost V 1 base and J 5 bases, with 11 bases left between them. The CDR3 DNA sequence: TGCGCCAGCAGCTTGATGGGACCACGAGATACGCAGTATTTT. It is translated as CASSLMGPRDTQYF.